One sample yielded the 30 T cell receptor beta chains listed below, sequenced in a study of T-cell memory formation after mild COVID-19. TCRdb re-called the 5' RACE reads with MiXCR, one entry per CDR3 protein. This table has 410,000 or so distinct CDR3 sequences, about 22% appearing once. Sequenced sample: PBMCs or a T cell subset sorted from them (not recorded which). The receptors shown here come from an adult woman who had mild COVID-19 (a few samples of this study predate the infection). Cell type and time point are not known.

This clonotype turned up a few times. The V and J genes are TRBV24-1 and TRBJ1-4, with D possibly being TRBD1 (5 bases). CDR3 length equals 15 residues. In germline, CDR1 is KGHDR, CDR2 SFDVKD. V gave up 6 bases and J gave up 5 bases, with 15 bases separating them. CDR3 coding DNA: TGTGCCACCAGTTTAGGGAGGGGACCAAATGAAAAACTGTTTTTT. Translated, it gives CATSLGRGPNEKLFF.

The CDR3 sequence: CASRGQGAQNTEAFF. The CDR3 region has the DNA TGCGCCAGCAGGGGACAGGGGGCCCAGAACACTGAAGCTTTCTTT. The chain is built from TRBV4-1 and TRBJ1-1; 12 nucleotides line up with TRBD1. Germline values: CDR1 MGHRA, CDR2 YSYEKL. This CDR3 comprises 15 residues. Germline trimming cut 6 bases from V and 1 base from J; bases unmatched to any gene: 3.

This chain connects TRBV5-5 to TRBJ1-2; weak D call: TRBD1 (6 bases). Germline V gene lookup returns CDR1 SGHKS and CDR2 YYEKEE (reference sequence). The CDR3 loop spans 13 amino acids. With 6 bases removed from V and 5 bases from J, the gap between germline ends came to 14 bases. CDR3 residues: CASTLQGWYGYTF. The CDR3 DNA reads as TGTGCCAGCACCTTACAGGGCTGGTATGGCTACACCTTC.

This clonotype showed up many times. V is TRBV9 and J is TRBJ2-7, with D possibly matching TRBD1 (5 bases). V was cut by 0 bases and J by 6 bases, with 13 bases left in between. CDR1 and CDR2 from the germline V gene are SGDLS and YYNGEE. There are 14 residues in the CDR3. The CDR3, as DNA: TGTGCCAGCAGCGTAGAACCCAAGGGGTCCGAGCAGTACTTC. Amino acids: CASSVEPKGSEQYF.

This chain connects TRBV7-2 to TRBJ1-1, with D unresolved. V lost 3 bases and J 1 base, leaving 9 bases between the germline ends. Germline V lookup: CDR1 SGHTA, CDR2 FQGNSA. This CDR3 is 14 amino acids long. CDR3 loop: CASSFPGENTEAFF. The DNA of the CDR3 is TGTGCCAGCAGCTTTCCGGGAGAGAACACTGAAGCTTTCTTT.

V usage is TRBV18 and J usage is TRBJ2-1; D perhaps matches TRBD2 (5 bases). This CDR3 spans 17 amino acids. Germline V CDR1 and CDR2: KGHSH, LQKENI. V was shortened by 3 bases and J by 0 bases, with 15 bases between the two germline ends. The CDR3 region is CASSPLGLYDSYNEQFF. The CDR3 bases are TGTGCCAGCTCACCGCTCGGACTGTACGACTCCTACAATGAGCAGTTCTTC.

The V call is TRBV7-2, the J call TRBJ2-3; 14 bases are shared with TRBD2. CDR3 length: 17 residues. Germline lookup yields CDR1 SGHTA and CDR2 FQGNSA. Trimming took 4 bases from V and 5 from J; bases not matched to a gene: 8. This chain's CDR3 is CASSSGTSGSWVDTQYF. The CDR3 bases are TGTGCCAGCAGCTCCGGGACTAGCGGGAGCTGGGTAGATACGCAGTATTTT. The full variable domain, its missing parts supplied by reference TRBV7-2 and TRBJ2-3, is GAGVSQSPSNKVTEKGKDVELRCDPISGHTALYWYRQSLGQGLEFLIYFQGNSAPDKSGLPSDRFSAERTGGSVSTLTIQRTQQEDSAVYLCASSSGTSGSWVDTQYFGPGTRLTVL.

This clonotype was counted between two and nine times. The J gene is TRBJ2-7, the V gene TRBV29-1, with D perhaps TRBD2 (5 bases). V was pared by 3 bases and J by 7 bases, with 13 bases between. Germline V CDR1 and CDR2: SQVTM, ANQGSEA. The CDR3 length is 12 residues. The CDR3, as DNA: TGCAGCGTTGAGACCCAGGAGGAAGAGCAGTACTTC. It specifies CSVETQEEEQYF.

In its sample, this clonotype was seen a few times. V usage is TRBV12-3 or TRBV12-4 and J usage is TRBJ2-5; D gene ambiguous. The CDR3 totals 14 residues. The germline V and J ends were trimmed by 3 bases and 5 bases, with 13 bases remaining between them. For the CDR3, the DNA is TGTGCCAGCAGTTTCCTCCCATTGGCGGAGACCCAGTACTTC. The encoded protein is CASSFLPLAETQYF.

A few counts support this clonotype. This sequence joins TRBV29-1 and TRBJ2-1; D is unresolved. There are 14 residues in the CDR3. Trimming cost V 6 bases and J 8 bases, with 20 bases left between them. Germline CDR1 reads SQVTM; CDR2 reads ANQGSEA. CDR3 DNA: TGCAGCGTACTGACCTGGGCACCTGGGGATGAGCAGTTCTTC. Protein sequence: CSVLTWAPGDEQFF.

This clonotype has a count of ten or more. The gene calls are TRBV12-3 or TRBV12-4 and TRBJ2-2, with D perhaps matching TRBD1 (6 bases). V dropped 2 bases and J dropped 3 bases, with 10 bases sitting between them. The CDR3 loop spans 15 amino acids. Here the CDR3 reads CASSLSQGYTGELFF. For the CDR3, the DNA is TGTGCCAGCAGTTTAAGCCAGGGGTACACCGGGGAGCTGTTTTTT.

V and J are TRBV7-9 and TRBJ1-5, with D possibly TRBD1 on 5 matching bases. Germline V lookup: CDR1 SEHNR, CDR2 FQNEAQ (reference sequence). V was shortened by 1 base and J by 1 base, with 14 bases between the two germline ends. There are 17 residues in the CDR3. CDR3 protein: CASSLGNGGRSNQPQHF. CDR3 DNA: TGTGCCAGCAGCTTAGGGAATGGGGGTAGGAGCAATCAGCCCCAGCATTTT.

CDR3 in DNA: TGCGCCAGCAGCTCGGACAGGGGGCTTGACACCGGGGAGCTGTTTTTT. Encoded protein: CASSSDRGLDTGELFF. The V call is TRBV5-1, the J call TRBJ2-2; 11 bases line up with TRBD1. Germline lookup yields CDR1 SGHRS and CDR2 YFSETQ. The CDR3 extends over 16 amino acids. V lost 3 bases, J lost 3 bases, and 4 bases stayed unmatched. The whole variable domain, filled in from reference TRBV5-1 and TRBJ2-2, reads KAGVTQTPRYLIKTRGQQVTLSCSPISGHRSVSWYQQTPGQGLQFLFEYFSETQRNKGNFPGRFSGRQFSNSRSEMNVSTLELGDSALYLCASSSDRGLDTGELFFGEGSRLTVL.

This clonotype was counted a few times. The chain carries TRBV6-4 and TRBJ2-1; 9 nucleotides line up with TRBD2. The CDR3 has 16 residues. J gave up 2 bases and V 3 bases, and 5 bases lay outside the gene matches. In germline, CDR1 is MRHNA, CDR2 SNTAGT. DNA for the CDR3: TGTGCCAGCAGTGAATGGGCTAGCGGGACCTACAATGAGCAGTTCTTC. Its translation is CASSEWASGTYNEQFF.

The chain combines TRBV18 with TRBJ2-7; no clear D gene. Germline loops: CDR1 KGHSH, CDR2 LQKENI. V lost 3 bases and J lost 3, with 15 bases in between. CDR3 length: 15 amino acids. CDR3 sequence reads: CASSPADGPSYEQYF. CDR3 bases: TGTGCCAGCTCACCTGCGGACGGGCCAAGCTACGAGCAGTACTTC.

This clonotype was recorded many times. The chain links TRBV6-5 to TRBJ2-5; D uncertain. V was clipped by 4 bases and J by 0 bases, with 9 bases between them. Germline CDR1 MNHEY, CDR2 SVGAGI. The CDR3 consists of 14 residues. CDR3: CASSFRVDQETQYF. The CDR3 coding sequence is TGTGCCAGCAGTTTCCGTGTAGACCAAGAGACCCAGTACTTC.

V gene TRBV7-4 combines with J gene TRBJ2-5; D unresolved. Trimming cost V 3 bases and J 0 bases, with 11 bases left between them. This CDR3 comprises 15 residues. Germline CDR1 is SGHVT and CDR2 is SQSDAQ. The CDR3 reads CASSFQNLYQETQYF. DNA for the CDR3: TGTGCCAGCAGCTTCCAAAATCTGTACCAAGAGACCCAGTACTTC.

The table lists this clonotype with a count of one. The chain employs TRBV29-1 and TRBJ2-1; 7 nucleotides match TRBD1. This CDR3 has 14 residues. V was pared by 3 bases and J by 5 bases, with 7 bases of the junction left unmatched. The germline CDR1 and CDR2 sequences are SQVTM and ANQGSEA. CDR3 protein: CSVDPRQGNNEQFF. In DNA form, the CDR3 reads TGCAGCGTTGACCCTCGACAGGGAAACAATGAGCAGTTCTTC.

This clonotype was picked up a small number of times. For the CDR3, the DNA is TGTGCCAGCAGCCACACGACAAGCTCCTACGAGCAGTACTTC. Its translation: CASSHTTSSYEQYF. V usage is TRBV3-1 and J usage is TRBJ2-7; D remains ambiguous. Germline CDR1 and CDR2: LGHDT and YNNKEL (reference sequence). This CDR3 is 14 amino acids long. Trimming removed 3 bases from V and 0 bases from J, with 9 bases in between.

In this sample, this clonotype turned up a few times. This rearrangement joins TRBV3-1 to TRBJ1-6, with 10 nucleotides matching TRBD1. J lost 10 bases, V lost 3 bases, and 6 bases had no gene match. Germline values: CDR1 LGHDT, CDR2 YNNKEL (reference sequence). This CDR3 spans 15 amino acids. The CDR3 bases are TGTGCCAGCAGCCAGGACAGGGGGGTCGGGTCACCCCTCCACTTT. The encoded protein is CASSQDRGVGSPLHF.

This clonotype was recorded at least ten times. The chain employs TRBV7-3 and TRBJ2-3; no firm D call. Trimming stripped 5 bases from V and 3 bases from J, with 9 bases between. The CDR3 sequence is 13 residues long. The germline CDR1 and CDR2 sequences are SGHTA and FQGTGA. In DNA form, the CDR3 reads TGTGCCAGCAGCGCCGGAAGGACAGATACGCAGTATTTT. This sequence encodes CASSAGRTDTQYF.

The CDR3 protein is CASSQDWRTAYEQYF. The CDR3 DNA reads TGTGCCAGCAGCCAAGATTGGCGGACCGCCTACGAGCAGTACTTC. The chain is built from TRBV4-2 and TRBJ2-7; D ambiguous. V was clipped by 0 bases and J by 2 bases, with 11 bases between them. This CDR3 comprises 15 residues. Germline CDR1 and CDR2: LGHNA and YNFKEQ.

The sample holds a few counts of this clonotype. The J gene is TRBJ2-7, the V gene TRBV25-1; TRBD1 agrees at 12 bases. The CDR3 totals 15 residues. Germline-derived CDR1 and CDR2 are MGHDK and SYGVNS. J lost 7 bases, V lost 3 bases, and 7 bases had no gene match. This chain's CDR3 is CASSDPGQGAGEQYF. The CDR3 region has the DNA TGTGCCAGCAGTGATCCGGGACAGGGGGCGGGTGAGCAGTACTTC.

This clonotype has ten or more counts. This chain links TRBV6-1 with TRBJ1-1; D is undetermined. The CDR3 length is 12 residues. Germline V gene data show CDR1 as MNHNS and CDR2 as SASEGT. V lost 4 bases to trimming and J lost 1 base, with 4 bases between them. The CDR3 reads CASSVGNTEAFF. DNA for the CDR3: TGTGCCAGCAGTGTGGGGAACACTGAAGCTTTCTTT.

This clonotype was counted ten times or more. In nucleotides, the CDR3 is TGTGCCAGCGGTGCTCAGGGGAACACCGGGGAGCTGTTTTTT. This sequence encodes CASGAQGNTGELFF. This chain joins TRBV12-3 or TRBV12-4 and TRBJ2-2, with a weak D call TRBD1 (5 bases). The CDR3 length is 14 residues. Trimming left V 8 bases short and J 1 base short, with 11 bases between.

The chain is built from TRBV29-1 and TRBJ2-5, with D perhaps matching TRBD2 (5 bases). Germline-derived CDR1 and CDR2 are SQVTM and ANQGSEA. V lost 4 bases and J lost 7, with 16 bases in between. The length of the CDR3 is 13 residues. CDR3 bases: TGCAGCGTTGGTGGCGGGTCTCTTGGGACCCAGTACTTC. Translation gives CSVGGGSLGTQYF.

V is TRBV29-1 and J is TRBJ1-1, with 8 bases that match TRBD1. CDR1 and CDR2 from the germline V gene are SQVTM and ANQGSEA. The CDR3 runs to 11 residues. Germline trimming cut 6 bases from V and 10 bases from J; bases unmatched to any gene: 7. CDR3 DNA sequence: TGCAGCGTCCGACAGGGGCCAGGAGCTTTCTTT. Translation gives CSVRQGPGAFF.

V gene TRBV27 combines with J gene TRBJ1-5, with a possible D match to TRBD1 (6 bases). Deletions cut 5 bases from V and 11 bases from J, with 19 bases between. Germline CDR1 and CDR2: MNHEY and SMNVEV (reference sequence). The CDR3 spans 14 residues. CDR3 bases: TGTGCCAGCAGTCCCACAGGGCCGTTCGGGTCCCAGCATTTT. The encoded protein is CASSPTGPFGSQHF.

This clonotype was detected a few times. The CDR3 coding sequence is TGCGCCAGCAGCTATCGTGGCGCTAGGGGCCGTAGGGCCTACAATGAGCAGTTCTTC. It encodes CASSYRGARGRRAYNEQFF. The rearrangement links TRBV5-1 to TRBJ2-1; D might be TRBD1 (5 bases). CDR1 SGHRS and CDR2 YFSETQ come from the germline V gene. The V gene lost 3 bases and the J gene lost 2 bases, with 24 bases spanning the gap. The CDR3 spans 19 residues.

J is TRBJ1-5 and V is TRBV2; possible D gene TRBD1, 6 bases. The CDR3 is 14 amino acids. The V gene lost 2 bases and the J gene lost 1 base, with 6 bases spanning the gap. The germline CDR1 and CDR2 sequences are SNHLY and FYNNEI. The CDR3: CASSEQGSNQPQHF. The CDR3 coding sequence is TGTGCCAGCAGTGAACAGGGGAGCAATCAGCCCCAGCATTTT.